The source of this TCR beta chain is a study of CD8 T cells in Susac syndrome. Blood CD8+ and CD4+ T cells underwent high-throughput TCR beta sequencing. Patients with stable or active relapsing-remitting disease, all of them treatment-naive, made up the multiple sclerosis controls. Random hexamers were used to reverse transcribe roughly 0.5 to 1 ug of RNA. The authors amplified TCR beta CDR3 across 54 Vbeta and 13 Jbeta using immunoSEQ multiplex PCR. TCRdb independently ran MiXCR on the immunoSEQ multiplex PCR reads; one entry per CDR3 protein. The sample holds about 160,000 distinct CDR3 sequences, 94% seen once. V shed 2 bases and J shed 0 bases, with 10 bases lying between them. CDR1 is MNHEY, CDR2 SVGAGI, per germline. This CDR3 region has 16 residues.

V and J are TRBV6-5 and TRBJ1-4; D gene uncertain. This receptor was obtained from a human donor with multiple sclerosis. The sample consisted of CD4+ T cells from PBMCs. The CDR3 DNA reads TGTGCCAGCAGTTACCGGGCATTGGCAACTAATGAAAAACTGTTTTTT. Translation: CASSYRALATNEKLFF.